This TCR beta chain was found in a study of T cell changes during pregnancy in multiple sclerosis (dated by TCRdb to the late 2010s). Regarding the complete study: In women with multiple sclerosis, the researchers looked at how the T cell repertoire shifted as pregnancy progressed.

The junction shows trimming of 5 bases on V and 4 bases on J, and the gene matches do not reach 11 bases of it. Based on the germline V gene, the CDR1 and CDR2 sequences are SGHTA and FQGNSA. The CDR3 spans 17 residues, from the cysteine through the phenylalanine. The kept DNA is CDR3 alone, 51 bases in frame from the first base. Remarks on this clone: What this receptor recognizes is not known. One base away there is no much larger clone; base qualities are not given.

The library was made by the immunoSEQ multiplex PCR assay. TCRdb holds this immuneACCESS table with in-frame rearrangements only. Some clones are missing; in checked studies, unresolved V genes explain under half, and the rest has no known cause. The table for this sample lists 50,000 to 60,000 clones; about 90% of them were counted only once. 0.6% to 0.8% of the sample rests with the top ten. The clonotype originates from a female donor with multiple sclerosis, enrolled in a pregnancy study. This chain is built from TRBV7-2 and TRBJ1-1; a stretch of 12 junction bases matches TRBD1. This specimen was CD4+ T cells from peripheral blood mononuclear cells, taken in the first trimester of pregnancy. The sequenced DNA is TGTGCCAGCAGCAGGCCTCGGGACAGGGGGCGATCCACTGAAGCTTTCTTT. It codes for CASSRPRDRGRSTEAFF.